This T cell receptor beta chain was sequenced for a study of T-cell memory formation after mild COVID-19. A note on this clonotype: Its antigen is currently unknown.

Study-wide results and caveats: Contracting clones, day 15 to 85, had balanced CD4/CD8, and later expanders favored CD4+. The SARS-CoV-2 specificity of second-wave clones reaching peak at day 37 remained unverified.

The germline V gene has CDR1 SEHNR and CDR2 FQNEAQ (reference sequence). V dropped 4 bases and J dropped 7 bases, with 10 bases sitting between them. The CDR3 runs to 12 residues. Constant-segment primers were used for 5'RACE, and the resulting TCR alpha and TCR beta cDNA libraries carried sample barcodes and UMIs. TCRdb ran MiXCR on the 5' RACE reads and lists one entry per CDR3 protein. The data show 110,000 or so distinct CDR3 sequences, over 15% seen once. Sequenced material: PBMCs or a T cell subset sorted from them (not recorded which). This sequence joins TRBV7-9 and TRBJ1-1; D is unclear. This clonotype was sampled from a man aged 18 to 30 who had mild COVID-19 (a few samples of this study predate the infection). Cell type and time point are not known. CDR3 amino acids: CASSYTSYEAFF. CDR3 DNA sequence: TGTGCCAGCAGCTATACGTCATATGAAGCTTTCTTT.